This T cell receptor beta chain was found in a study of PD-1 blockade in classical Hodgkin lymphoma. Whole-study findings and limits: Why repertoires differed is undefined; disease activity or prior therapy possibly contributed. A reduction in baseline TCR diversity was reportedly seen in newly diagnosed patients relative to healthy donors.

Points on this clone: Its matching antigen is unknown.

The sample's time point: newly diagnosed, previously untreated cHL patient sample. Using magnetic negative selection, the CD4+ T cells were separated out of thawed PBMCs. The study compared against PBMCs from newly diagnosed, untreated classical Hodgkin lymphoma. The data were produced by immunoSEQ multiplex PCR, yet TCRdb's version contains in-frame clones alone and is incomplete. The sample carries around 27,000 clones, roughly 90% recorded once. Trimming pared 5 bases from V and 6 bases from J, leaving 15 bases between. The CDR3 runs to 13 residues. Germline CDR1 is SQVTM and CDR2 is ANQGSEA. The gene calls are TRBV29-1 and TRBJ2-3; D remains ambiguous. The sequencing input was CD4+ T cells from blood. The TCR sequence derives from a human donor with classical Hodgkin lymphoma. The CDR3 region has the DNA TGCAGCGTTCGTTTTCAGGAATGGGATACGCAGTATTTT. It encodes CSVRFQEWDTQYF.